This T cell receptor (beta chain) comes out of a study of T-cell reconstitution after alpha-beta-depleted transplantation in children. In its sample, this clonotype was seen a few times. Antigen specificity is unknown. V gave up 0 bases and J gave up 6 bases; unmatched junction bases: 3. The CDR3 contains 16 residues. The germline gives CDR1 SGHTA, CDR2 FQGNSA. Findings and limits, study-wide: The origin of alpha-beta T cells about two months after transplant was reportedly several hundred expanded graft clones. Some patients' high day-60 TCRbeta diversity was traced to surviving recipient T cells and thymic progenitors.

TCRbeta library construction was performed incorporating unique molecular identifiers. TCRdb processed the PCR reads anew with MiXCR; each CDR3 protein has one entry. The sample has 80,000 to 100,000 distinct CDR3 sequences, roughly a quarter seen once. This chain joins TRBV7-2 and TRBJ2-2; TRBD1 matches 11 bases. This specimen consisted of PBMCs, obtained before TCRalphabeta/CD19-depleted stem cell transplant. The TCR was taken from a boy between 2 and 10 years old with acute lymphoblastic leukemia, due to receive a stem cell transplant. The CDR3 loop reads CASSLAGQGASGELFF. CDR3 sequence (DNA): TGTGCCAGCAGCTTAGCCGGACAGGGGGCTTCCGGGGAGCTGTTTTTT.